This T cell receptor beta chain was found in a study of blood T cell repertoires in COVID-19. Study context: Acute and convalescent COVID-19 specimens originated in the United States, Italy and Spain. T cells, B-cell-depleted T cells, or PBMCs supplied cDNA or gDNA.

Authors' data handling: Nucleated cell counts were estimated from reference gene primer amplification. Assay used: immunoSEQ multiplex PCR; TCRdb lists only in-frame clones, some missing. V, J and clone size reflect that table, while D and trimming were determined from the DNA. The data hold 100,000 or so clones, with less than 80% observed a single time. The CDR3 is 13 amino acids. With 7 bases removed from V and 2 bases from J, the gap between germline ends came to 10 bases. Germline CDR1 MDHEN, CDR2 SYDVKM. This clone showed up just once. The source material was peripheral blood. The TCR was taken from a woman older than 75 with acute or convalescent COVID-19. V usage is TRBV28 and J usage is TRBJ2-3, with D tentatively TRBD2 (5 bases). The CDR3 DNA sequence: TGTGCCAGCATGGAGGCGGTCACAGATACGCAGTATTTT. This translates into CASMEAVTDTQYF. Full variable domain (remainder filled in from reference TRBV28 and TRBJ2-3): DVKVTQSSRYLVKRTGEKVFLECVQDMDHENMFWYRQDPGLGLRLIYFSYDVKMKEKGDIPEGYSVSREKKERFSLILESASTNQTSMYLCASMEAVTDTQYFGPGTRLTVL.